This T cell receptor (beta chain) was identified during a study of PD-L1 blockade in urothelial cancer. About the study: Prior chemotherapy regimens per patient numbered 0 to 3. Blood-derived samples held a median about 130,000 T cells.

The time point: peripheral blood 6 weeks after treatment start. Sequenced by immunoSEQ multiplex PCR; TCRdb stores in-frame clones only, minus some. The profile shows approximately 38,000 clones, roughly 90% of them singletons. Source: PBMCs, taken around atezolizumab (anti-PD-L1) treatment. The sequence came from a man in his fifties or sixties with urothelial cancer.

The chain's CDR3 is CASRNAAIGTDTQYF. The CDR3 DNA sequence: TGCGCCAGCAGAAACGCCGCGATCGGCACAGATACGCAGTATTTT. The chain recombines TRBV5-1 with TRBJ2-3; D unresolved. The V gene lost 5 bases and the J gene lost 1 base, with 14 bases spanning the gap. CDR3 length: 15 residues. Germline assignment: CDR1 SGHRS and CDR2 YFSETQ.